Below, one T cell receptor beta chain is given with its context. V lost 6 bases, J lost 0 bases, and 5 bases stayed unmatched. The CDR3 sequence is 15 residues long. The germline V gene encodes CDR1 MNHEY and CDR2 SVGAGI. These data come from a study of blood T cell repertoires in COVID-19. Produced via immunoSEQ multiplex PCR; TCRdb's table is partial and in-frame only. The sample carries under 250,000 clones, about four fifths recorded once. The specimen was peripheral blood. The sequence was obtained from a man older than 75 with acute or convalescent COVID-19. The gene calls are TRBV6-5 and TRBJ1-1; TRBD1 aligns across 9 bases. The CDR3 sequence is CASRTGGWMNTEAFF. The CDR3 DNA is TGTGCCAGCAGAACAGGGGGCTGGATGAACACTGAAGCTTTCTTT.